This TCR beta chain was observed in a study of human T cells and chemical hapten exposure. Across the study: Patch testing placed 0.01% DPC on the upper back, with readings at 6 days. Study results and caveats: Expanded TCRs were compared with controls, and the expanded TCRs formed significantly more large CDR3 similarity clusters.

Time point specified: pre-sensitization, week 0. Treatment described: therapeutic diphenylcyclopropenone sensitization with weekly scalp DPC. This CDR3 comprises 17 residues. CDR1 is SGHTA, CDR2 FQGTGA, per germline. V dropped 2 bases and J dropped 9 bases, with 23 bases sitting between them. On this clonotype itself: Antigen: not known.

TCRdb reanalysed the RACE reads using MiXCR and keeps one entry per CDR3 protein. The sample records some 70,000 distinct CDR3 sequences, over 9.5% being singletons. The TCR comes from a woman in her 50s with alopecia areata. Some clones in this sample may be carry-over from other donors' samples. The chain employs TRBV7-3 and TRBJ2-1, with D perhaps matching TRBD2 (6 bases). The sequenced sample was whole blood, obtained in connection with sensitization to the hapten diphenylcyclopropenone (DPC). CDR3 DNA: TGTGCCAGCAGCTTAGAGCGTCGTGGCCGACTCGGGGGTGAGCAGTTCTTC. Amino acid sequence: CASSLERRGRLGGEQFF. The full variable domain, rest sourced from reference TRBV7-3 and TRBJ2-1, is GAGVSQTPSNKVTEKGKYVELRCDPISGHTALYWYRQSLGQGPEFLIYFQGTGAADDSGLPNDRFFAVRPEGSVSTLKIQRTERGDSAVYLCASSLERRGRLGGEQFFGPGTRLTVL.